Ten or more counts support the clone carrying this T cell receptor (beta chain). Its target is not known. Its ends do not fully match the called genes, so a read error is possible. It was by two-round multiplex PCR that TCR beta CDR3 was amplified from genomic DNA. Each TRBV and TRBJ gene had its own primer in the first PCR round. In TCRdb, the multiplex PCR reads were re-called with MiXCR into one record per CDR3 protein. Of around 16,000 distinct CDR3 sequences in the sample, roughly 45% were seen once. The V gene's germline CDR1 is MNHEY and CDR2 SMNVEV (reference sequence). This CDR3 is built from 17 residues. This sample is part of a study of prognosis after radiotherapy for stage I lung cancer. Looking at the study overall: Enrollment began in early 2018 and ended in early 2019; the enrolled patients had stage I non-small cell lung cancer. Study-level points and caveats: It is unknown whether the expanded TCR clones recognize the tumor. Stereotactic body radiation therapy was followed by fewer unique TCR clones, median about 9,200 versus 6,500.

The specimen was PBMCs, collected before or after stereotactic body radiation therapy (not recorded which). This sequence was found in a donor over 45 with non-small cell lung cancer. The V gene is TRBV27, the J gene TRBJ2-5; the D gene could be TRBD1 or TRBD2 (5 bases each). Here the CDR3 DNA reads TGTGCCAGCAGTCTATCATTCAAGGGACGTTTTCAAGAGACCCAGTACTTC. Its protein is CASSLSFKGRFQETQYF.